This T cell receptor beta chain is drawn from a study of blood T cell repertoires in COVID-19. In the study overall: Sites across the United States, Italy and Spain contributed samples from acute and convalescent COVID-19. The analysed material was cDNA or gDNA that came from T cells, B-cell-depleted T cells, or PBMCs.

This CDR3 is 15 amino acids long. The V gene's germline CDR1 is LGHDT and CDR2 YNNKEL (reference sequence). The V and J ends lost 0 bases and 7 bases, in that order; junction bases with no gene match: 5. Libraries were prepared by immunoSEQ multiplex PCR; TCRdb keeps only in-frame clonotypes and omits some of them. Of nearly 200,000 clones in the sample, around four fifths were seen once. The sample taken for sequencing was peripheral blood. The TCR was taken from a man in his 60s with COVID-19, enrolled during active disease. This chain uses TRBV3-1 (or the pseudogene TRBV3-2) with TRBJ2-1, with 8 bases that match TRBD2. The CDR3, as DNA: TGTGCCAGCAGCCAAGACCCTAGCGGGCCGAATGAGCAGTTCTTC. Encoded protein: CASSQDPSGPNEQFF.